A selection of T cell receptor beta chains follows, all from one sample in a study of T cell repertoires in cytomegalovirus infection. A single record per CDR3 protein comes from TCRdb applying MiXCR to the reads. The data contain approximately 500,000 distinct CDR3 sequences, approximately 10% of them singletons. The sequenced material came from PBMCs. The receptors derive from a human donor in good health (CMV status not recorded). Some clones in this sample may be carry-over from other donors' samples. Both conserved end residues are part of each CDR3. The D gene is left open where the match is weak. Clone size is stated in some rows and not others, as once, few, many or a class when expanded.

V gene: TRBV7-9; J gene: TRBJ2-7; clone size: .; D gene: .; CDR3 DNA: TGTGCCAGCAGCCCCCAGGAGGGGACGCAGTACTTC; CDR3 protein: CASSPQEGTQYF
V gene: TRBV27; J gene: TRBJ2-7; clone size: many; D gene: TRBD2; CDR3 DNA: TGTGCCAGCAGTCTCGGGACTAGCGGGGCGTACGAGCAGTACTTC; CDR3 protein: CASSLGTSGAYEQYF
V gene: TRBV2; J gene: TRBJ2-5; clone size: .; D gene: .; CDR3 DNA: TGTGCCAGCATGGGAGAGTACCAAGAGACCCAGTACTTC; CDR3 protein: CASMGEYQETQYF
V gene: TRBV3-1; J gene: TRBJ2-5; clone size: .; D gene: .; CDR3 DNA: TGTGCCAGCATTTCTAGATATGAGGTAGAGACCCAGTACTTC; CDR3 protein: CASISRYEVETQYF
V gene: TRBV6-1; J gene: TRBJ1-2; clone size: .; D gene: .; CDR3 DNA: TGTGCCAGCAGGAAGCCTCCGGGACAAACGAACTATGGCTACACCTTC; CDR3 protein: CASRKPPGQTNYGYTF
V gene: TRBV19; J gene: TRBJ2-7; clone size: once; D gene: TRBD1; CDR3 DNA: TGTGCCAGTAGTCCGTACAGGGGCTCCTACGAGCAGTACTTC; CDR3 protein: CASSPYRGSYEQYF
V gene: TRBV5-6; J gene: TRBJ2-2; clone size: few; D gene: .; CDR3 DNA: TGTGCCAGCAGCCAAGGACAGCTCGGGGAGCTGTTTTTT; CDR3 protein: CASSQGQLGELFF
V gene: TRBV7-2; J gene: TRBJ2-2; clone size: many; D gene: .; CDR3 DNA: TGTGCCAGCAGCTTAGTGTGGACCGGGGAGCTGTTTTTT; CDR3 protein: CASSLVWTGELFF
V gene: TRBV7-9; J gene: TRBJ1-1; clone size: .; D gene: .; CDR3 DNA: TGTGCCAGCAGCCCCTGGGGGGCTAGGGGCGGGAACACTGAAGCTTTCTTT; CDR3 protein: CASSPWGARGGNTEAFF
V gene: TRBV5-1; J gene: TRBJ2-7; clone size: many; D gene: TRBD1; CDR3 DNA: TGCGCCAGCAGATACTGGGGGACAGGGGCGGCCTACGAGCAGTACTTC; CDR3 protein: CASRYWGTGAAYEQYF
V gene: TRBV5-4; J gene: TRBJ1-2; clone size: .; D gene: TRBD1; CDR3 DNA: TGTGCCAGCAGCAAAGGGACAGATCGCGGAGGCGACACCTTC; CDR3 protein: CASSKGTDRGGDTF
V gene: TRBV11-3; J gene: TRBJ2-3; clone size: many; D gene: TRBD2; CDR3 DNA: TGTGCCAGCAGCGGTAGCGGGAGAGGTCCCGATACGCAGTATTTT; CDR3 protein: CASSGSGRGPDTQYF
V gene: TRBV7-2; J gene: TRBJ2-3; clone size: many; D gene: TRBD2; CDR3 DNA: TGTGCCAGCAGCTTAGGGGCTAGCGGGAGCACAGATACGCAGTATTTT; CDR3 protein: CASSLGASGSTDTQYF
V gene: TRBV5-1; J gene: TRBJ2-7; clone size: many; D gene: TRBD2; CDR3 DNA: TGCGCCAGCAGCCCCCGGGGAGGGGCGAGTACCTACGAGCAGTACTTC; CDR3 protein: CASSPRGGASTYEQYF
V gene: TRBV7-9; J gene: TRBJ1-2; clone size: .; D gene: .; CDR3 DNA: TGTGCCAGCAGCCCGACGGAGGATTATGGCTACACCTTC; CDR3 protein: CASSPTEDYGYTF
V gene: TRBV5-1; J gene: TRBJ2-1; clone size: few; D gene: TRBD2; CDR3 DNA: TGCGCCAGCAGCCCTCCTTCCGGGACTAGCGGGACATACAATGAGCAGTTCTTC; CDR3 protein: CASSPPSGTSGTYNEQFF
V gene: TRBV29-1; J gene: TRBJ2-7; clone size: many; D gene: TRBD1; CDR3 DNA: TGCAGCGCAATGGACAGGGACTACGAGCAGTACTTC; CDR3 protein: CSAMDRDYEQYF
V gene: TRBV6-6; J gene: TRBJ1-1; clone size: many; D gene: TRBD1; CDR3 DNA: TGTGCCAGCAGTTACTCCCGGACAGGGGCCACTGAAGCTTTCTTT; CDR3 protein: CASSYSRTGATEAFF
V gene: TRBV7-9; J gene: TRBJ1-2; clone size: many; D gene: .; CDR3 DNA: TGTGCCAGCAGCGCCGTATCCGGCAGTATTAACTATGGCTACACCTTC; CDR3 protein: CASSAVSGSINYGYTF
V gene: TRBV20-1; J gene: TRBJ1-1; clone size: .; D gene: TRBD1; CDR3 DNA: TGCAGTGCCCCAGGGGGCGGGGGTAGGACTGAAGCTTTCTTT; CDR3 protein: CSAPGGGGRTEAFF
V gene: TRBV10-3; J gene: TRBJ2-2; clone size: once; D gene: .; CDR3 DNA: TGTGCCATCAGTGAGAAGAACACCGGGGAGCTGTTTTTT; CDR3 protein: CAISEKNTGELFF
V gene: TRBV5-1; J gene: TRBJ2-7; clone size: many; D gene: .; CDR3 DNA: TGCGCCAGCAGCTGGAGGCGGGACAGCGGAGGTATCGACGAGCAGTACTTC; CDR3 protein: CASSWRRDSGGIDEQYF
V gene: TRBV20-1; J gene: TRBJ2-7; clone size: few; D gene: .; CDR3 DNA: TGCAGTGCTAGTGGGTACGACGAGCAGTACTTC; CDR3 protein: CSASGYDEQYF
V gene: TRBV7-9; J gene: TRBJ2-1; clone size: .; D gene: TRBD2; CDR3 DNA: TGTGCCAGCAGCTCACCTTCCAATAGACTAGCGGGAGACCGCTCCTACAATGAGCAGTTCTTC; CDR3 protein: CASSSPSNRLAGDRSYNEQFF
V gene: TRBV7-3; J gene: TRBJ2-2; clone size: many; D gene: TRBD1; CDR3 DNA: TGTGCCAGCAGCTCGGACAGGATCGACACCGGGGAGCTGTTTTTT; CDR3 protein: CASSSDRIDTGELFF
V gene: TRBV20-1; J gene: TRBJ1-3; clone size: few; D gene: .; CDR3 DNA: TGCAGTGCTACTGGGGGCGCTCGAACTGGAAACACCATATATTTT; CDR3 protein: CSATGGARTGNTIYF
V gene: TRBV5-1; J gene: TRBJ2-7; clone size: many; D gene: .; CDR3 DNA: TGCGCCAGCAGGCCTGCTAGCGCCCCTACCTACGAGCAGTACTTC; CDR3 protein: CASRPASAPTYEQYF
V gene: TRBV28; J gene: TRBJ1-1; clone size: many; D gene: .; CDR3 DNA: TGTGCCAGCAGTCCCGCGGACGGGAACACTGAAGCTTTCTTT; CDR3 protein: CASSPADGNTEAFF
V gene: TRBV7-9; J gene: TRBJ2-7; clone size: .; D gene: .; CDR3 DNA: TGTGCCAGCAGCCCCACCCAGACTAGCTACGAGCAGTACTTC; CDR3 protein: CASSPTQTSYEQYF
V gene: TRBV19; J gene: TRBJ1-2; clone size: many; D gene: TRBD1; CDR3 DNA: TGTGCCAGTACCGCAATGACAGGGCTGGTGTATGGCTACACCTTC; CDR3 protein: CASTAMTGLVYGYTF
V gene: TRBV6-1; J gene: TRBJ1-2; clone size: many; D gene: TRBD1; CDR3 DNA: TGTGCCAGCAGTGAAGCGGTCCGGACAGGCGGCTACACCTTC; CDR3 protein: CASSEAVRTGGYTF
V gene: TRBV4-1; J gene: TRBJ1-2; clone size: many; D gene: .; CDR3 DNA: TGCGCCAGCAGCCAAGTAGTTGGGGGTGGCTACACCTTC; CDR3 protein: CASSQVVGGGYTF
V gene: TRBV28; J gene: TRBJ1-1; clone size: few; D gene: .; CDR3 DNA: TGTGCCAGCAGTTTAGAGTGGAGCACTGAAGCTTTCTTT; CDR3 protein: CASSLEWSTEAFF
V gene: TRBV30; J gene: TRBJ1-3; clone size: .; D gene: .; CDR3 DNA: TGTGCCGGCGCGAGAAACACCATATATTTT; CDR3 protein: CAGARNTIYF
V gene: TRBV28; J gene: TRBJ2-2; clone size: few; D gene: .; CDR3 DNA: TGTGCCACTTGCTTCTGGACGGCCGGGGAGCTGTTTTTT; CDR3 protein: CATCFWTAGELFF
V gene: TRBV19; J gene: TRBJ2-1; clone size: many; D gene: TRBD2; CDR3 DNA: TGTGCCAGTAGTATAGCGGCGGGAGGAAGCAATGAGCAGTTCTTC; CDR3 protein: CASSIAAGGSNEQFF
V gene: TRBV27; J gene: TRBJ2-7; clone size: few; D gene: TRBD2; CDR3 DNA: TGTGCCAGCACCTCCGCTAGCGGGGGAGCCTACGAGCAGTACTTC; CDR3 protein: CASTSASGGAYEQYF